This T cell receptor (beta chain) comes out of a study of blood T cell repertoires in COVID-19 (dated by TCRdb to about 2020). Regarding the study in general: Samples covering the acute and convalescent phases of COVID-19 were provided by collaborators in the United States, Italy and Spain. The material from the prospective study consisted of cDNA or gDNA derived from T cells, B-cell-depleted T cells, or PBMCs. Deeply sampled blood TCRbeta repertoires from subjects exposed to, actively infected with, or recovered from COVID-19 were included in the dataset. The repertoires were released in a freely available public database meant as a resource for research on the immune response to SARS-CoV-2. The samples were drawn from the first 160 participants of the ongoing ImmuneRACE study and from over 950 subjects provided by 6 global collaborators. Sample metadata almost always included a de-identified subject ID, COVID-19 status, age in years and sex. Where HLA class I and class II types were available, the types were taken from metadata supplied by the sample provider, not from assay-based typing. What the work shows at the level of the full study, not this receptor alone: How much clinical and demographic metadata was included differed by source and by participant, and the metadata was provided uncurated.

Regarding this clone: It has no known antigen specificity. No much larger clone is present one base from it, and per-base qualities are unavailable.

The CDR3 goes from the cysteine to the phenylalanine over 16 residues. The sequence is cut down to CDR3 DNA, 48 bases in frame from base 1. A distance of 13 bases separates the germline ends of V and J, which lose 0 bases and 2 bases respectively. CDR1 and CDR2, looked up from the germline V gene (reference sequence), are LNHNV and YYDKDF. One collaborating source in Seattle enrolled patients while the patients were actively infected and followed the patients over time throughout the course of disease. The collaborating institutions used their own protocols to collect whole blood in K2EDTA tubes. For TCRbeta analysis, collaborators shipped samples in one of three forms: frozen whole blood, isolated PBMCs, or DNA extracted from either of those sample types. TCRbeta CDR3 regions were amplified from genomic DNA using the immunoSEQ Assay, a bias-controlled multiplex PCR. The study's processing was this. Nucleated cell counts per sample were estimated from amplification of reference gene primers within the assay. To quantify the absolute abundance of each unique TCRbeta CDR3 rearrangement, sequence reads were collapsed and filtered. For each sample, productive Simpson clonality was calculated as the square root of Simpson's diversity index across productive rearrangements. Entries here come from immuneACCESS through TCRdb and include only in-frame sequences with V and J called. Some clones fail to appear in such tables; in the studies checked, an unresolved V gene covers under half of the shortfall, and the cause of the remainder is unknown. That table supplies the V and J calls and clone size; D and trimming were determined from the DNA. In this sample the table shows about 390,000 clones, about 89% of which occur a single time. The ten most abundant clones make up approximately 2.5% of the sample.

The chain couples TRBV15 to TRBJ1-2; 6 matching bases give a weak D call of TRBD1. Sequencing was carried out using peripheral blood. The clonotype was recovered from a woman aged 55-70 years with COVID-19, enrolled during active disease. The nucleotide sequence is TGTGCCACCAGCAGAGAAAGGGGCAGGGGCAACTATGGCTACACCTTC. This is translated as CATSRERGRGNYGYTF.